This is a list of T cell receptor beta chains from one sample in a study of identical twins. TCRdb itself ran the 5' RACE reads through MiXCR, one entry per CDR3 protein. The table lists around 530,000 distinct CDR3 sequences, nearly 15% of them singletons. The sample was also reused in another study, on yellow fever vaccine responses in identical twins.

The sample consisted of CD4+ T cells sorted from blood. These receptors originate from a woman between 18 and 29 years old in good health. Both conserved end residues are part of each CDR3. Each record gives: J gene, D gene, clone size, V gene, CDR3 DNA, CDR3 protein. The D gene is left open where the match is weak. Size is stated for part of the rows, as once, few or many counts, or as a class when the clone is expanded.

>TRBJ2-7|NA|NA|TRBV7-9
TGTGCCAGCAGCCAAACCGACCTTTCCTACGAGCAGTACTTC
CASSQTDLSYEQYF
>TRBJ2-7|TRBD2|NA|TRBV19
TGTGCCAGTTCCATTAGCGGGAGGACCTACGAGCAGTACTTC
CASSISGRTYEQYF
>TRBJ2-2|TRBD2|few|TRBV7-3
TGTGCCAGCAGCCCCTCCGGGGGGATCGGGGCCGGGGAGCTGTTTTTT
CASSPSGGIGAGELFF
>TRBJ2-5|NA|few|TRBV5-6
TGTGCCAGCAGCTTGAATCTAGCGAGTCGGGAGACCCAGTACTTC
CASSLNLASRETQYF
>TRBJ2-7|TRBD2|few|TRBV14
TGTGCCAGCAGCCACCAAAATGGGACTAAATGGGGCTACGAGCAGTACTTC
CASSHQNGTKWGYEQYF
>TRBJ1-1|NA|NA|TRBV11-2
TGTGCCAGCAGCTTCTCGGTTCTTTGGACTGAAGCTTTCTTT
CASSFSVLWTEAFF
>TRBJ2-7|NA|NA|TRBV12-3/TRBV12-4
TGTGCCAGCAGTCCCGGGGACGGGCTTACCTACGAGCAGTACTTC
CASSPGDGLTYEQYF
>TRBJ2-1|TRBD2|few|TRBV5-1
TGCGCCAGCAGCCCCCGACTAGCGGGGGGGCGGGAGCAGTTCTTC
CASSPRLAGGREQFF
>TRBJ2-7|NA|NA|TRBV7-9
TGTGCCAGCAGCCCCGAGGTCGGGGGCCCGTACTTC
CASSPEVGGPYF
>TRBJ2-1|NA|few|TRBV5-1
TGCGCCAGCAGCTTTGTGGGGGGAAACAATGAGCAGTTCTTC
CASSFVGGNNEQFF
>TRBJ1-4|NA|few|TRBV6-1
TGTGCCAGCAGTGAAACCGGCAGGGCACTGTTTTTT
CASSETGRALFF
>TRBJ2-2|NA|few|TRBV9
TGTGCCAGCAGCGTAGGGCAGAGAAACACCGGGGAGCTGTTTTTT
CASSVGQRNTGELFF
>TRBJ2-2|TRBD2|many|TRBV29-1
TGCAGCGTCGCCGGGACTAGGTCCACCGGGGAGCTGTTTTTT
CSVAGTRSTGELFF
>TRBJ2-7|NA|few|TRBV5-5
TGTGCCAGCAGCTTGACTGGCAGGTTCTCCTACGAGCAGTACTTC
CASSLTGRFSYEQYF
>TRBJ2-5|NA|few|TRBV15
TGTGCCACCAGCGGTTCGGGGGCTAAGTCCCAGTACTTC
CATSGSGAKSQYF
>TRBJ2-4|NA|few|TRBV7-6
TGTGCCAGCAGCCAATACGACAGAGGGTACATTCAGTACTTC
CASSQYDRGYIQYF
>TRBJ1-2|NA|NA|TRBV12-3/TRBV12-4
TGTGCCAGCAGCCACGTAACGGGCTATGGCTACACCTTC
CASSHVTGYGYTF
>TRBJ2-3|TRBD1|NA|TRBV27
TGTGCCAGCACGGACAGGATCACAGATACGCAGTATTTT
CASTDRITDTQYF
>TRBJ2-3|TRBD2|few|TRBV12-3/TRBV12-4
TGTGCCAGCAGGCTAGCGGGGGGTAGCACAGATACGCAGTATTTT
CASRLAGGSTDTQYF
>TRBJ1-6|NA|few|TRBV28
TGTGCCAGCAGCCGTCCCGGTCTGGCCCTCCACTTT
CASSRPGLALHF
>TRBJ2-5|TRBD2|few|TRBV27
TGTGCCAGCAGTCCAGGGACTAGCCGGGAGACCCAGTACTTC
CASSPGTSRETQYF
>TRBJ1-6|TRBD1|NA|TRBV2
TGTGCCAGCATTCAGGACAGGGGCGGTAATTCACCCCTCCACTTT
CASIQDRGGNSPLHF
>TRBJ1-1|NA|many|TRBV12-3/TRBV12-4
TGTGCCAGCAGTTGGGGGGGTGCGGCTGAAGCTTTCTTT
CASSWGGAAEAFF
>TRBJ2-1|TRBD2|NA|TRBV11-2
TGTGCCAGCAGCCTCGGACTAGCGGGGGGGAAGAATGAGCAGTTCTTC
CASSLGLAGGKNEQFF
>TRBJ2-3|NA|NA|TRBV7-9
TGTGCCAGCAGCTTAGAGAGGGGATCGAATTCAGATACGCAGTATTTT
CASSLERGSNSDTQYF
>TRBJ2-1|NA|many|TRBV10-3
TGTGCCATCAGTGGTGGGGCGAATGAGCAGTTCTTC
CAISGGANEQFF